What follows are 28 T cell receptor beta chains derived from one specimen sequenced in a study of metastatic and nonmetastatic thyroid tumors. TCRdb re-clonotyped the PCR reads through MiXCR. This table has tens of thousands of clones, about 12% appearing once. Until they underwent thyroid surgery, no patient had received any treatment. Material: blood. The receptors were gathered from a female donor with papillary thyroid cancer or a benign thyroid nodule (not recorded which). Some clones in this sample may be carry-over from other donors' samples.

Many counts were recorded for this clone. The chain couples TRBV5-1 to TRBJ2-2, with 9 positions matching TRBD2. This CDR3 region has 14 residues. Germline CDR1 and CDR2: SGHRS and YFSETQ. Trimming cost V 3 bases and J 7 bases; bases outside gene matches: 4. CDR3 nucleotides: TGCGCCAGCAGCTCCGGGACTAGCTACGGGGAGCTGTTTTTT. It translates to CASSSGTSYGELFF. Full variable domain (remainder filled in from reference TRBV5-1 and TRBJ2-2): KAGVTQTPRYLIKTRGQQVTLSCSPISGHRSVSWYQQTPGQGLQFLFEYFSETQRNKGNFPGRFSGRQFSNSRSEMNVSTLELGDSALYLCASSSGTSYGELFFGEGSRLTVL.

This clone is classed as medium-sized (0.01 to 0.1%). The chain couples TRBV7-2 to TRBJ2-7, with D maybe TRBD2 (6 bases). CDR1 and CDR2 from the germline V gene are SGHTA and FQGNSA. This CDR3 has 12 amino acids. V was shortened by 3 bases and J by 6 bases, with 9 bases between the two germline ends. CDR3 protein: CASSLEGGEQYF. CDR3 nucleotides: TGTGCCAGCAGCTTGGAGGGTGGCGAGCAGTACTTC.

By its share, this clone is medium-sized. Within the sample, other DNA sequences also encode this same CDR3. This chain's CDR3 is CASSESRTGADEQFF. The CDR3 DNA sequence: TGCGCCAGCAGTGAGTCGCGTACAGGGGCGGATGAGCAGTTCTTC. The chain joins TRBV10-1 to TRBJ2-1; 7 bases are a match to TRBD1. Losses at the gene ends were 0 bases for V and 8 bases for J; bases not matched to a gene: 7. The CDR3 totals 15 residues. In germline, CDR1 is WNHNN, CDR2 SYGVQD (reference sequence).

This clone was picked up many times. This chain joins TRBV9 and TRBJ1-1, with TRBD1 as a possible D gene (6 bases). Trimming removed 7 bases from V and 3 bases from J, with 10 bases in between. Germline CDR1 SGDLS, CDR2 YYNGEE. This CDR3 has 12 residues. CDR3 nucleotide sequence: TGTGCCAGCGCGGGGGCGGACACTGAAGCTTTCTTT. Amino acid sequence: CASAGADTEAFF.

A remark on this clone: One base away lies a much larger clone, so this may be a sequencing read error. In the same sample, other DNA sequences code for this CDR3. CDR3 sequence reads: CSVMGISGNTIYF. CDR3 nucleotides: TGCAGCGTTATGGGGATATCTGGAAACACCATATATTTT. This chain links TRBV29-1 with TRBJ1-3; D not certain. V shed 5 bases and J shed 1 base, with 9 bases lying between them. The germline gives CDR1 SQVTM, CDR2 ANQGSEA. CDR3 length: 13 residues. Complete variable domain (other parts from reference TRBV29-1 and TRBJ1-3): SAVISQKPSRDICQRGTSLTIQCQVDSQVTMMFWYRQQPGQSLTLIATANQGSEATYESGFVIDKFPISRPNLTFSTLTVSNMSPEDSSIYLCSVMGISGNTIYFGEGSWLTVV.

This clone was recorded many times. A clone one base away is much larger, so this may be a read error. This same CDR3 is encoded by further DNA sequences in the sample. CDR3 residues: CASGPLGNSNQPQHF. Written as DNA, the CDR3 is TGCGCCAGCGGCCCTCTTGGGAATAGCAATCAGCCCCAGCATTTT. The chain is built from TRBV27 and TRBJ1-5; D call uncertain. Per germline, CDR1 MNHEY and CDR2 SMNVEV (reference sequence). The CDR3 totals 15 residues.

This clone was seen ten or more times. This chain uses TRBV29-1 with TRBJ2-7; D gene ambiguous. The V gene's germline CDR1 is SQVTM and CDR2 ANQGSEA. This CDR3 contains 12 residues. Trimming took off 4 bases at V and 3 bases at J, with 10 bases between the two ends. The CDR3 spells CSVVDRRYEQYF. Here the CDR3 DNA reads TGCAGCGTTGTGGACCGCCGCTACGAGCAGTACTTC.

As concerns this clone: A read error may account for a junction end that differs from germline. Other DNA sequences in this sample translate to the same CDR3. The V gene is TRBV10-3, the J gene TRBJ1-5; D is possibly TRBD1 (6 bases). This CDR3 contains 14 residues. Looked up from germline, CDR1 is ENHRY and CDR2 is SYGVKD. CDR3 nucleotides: TGTGCAATCAGCCCGGGACATCTGAATCAGCCGCAGCATTTT. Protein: CAISPGHLNQPQHF.

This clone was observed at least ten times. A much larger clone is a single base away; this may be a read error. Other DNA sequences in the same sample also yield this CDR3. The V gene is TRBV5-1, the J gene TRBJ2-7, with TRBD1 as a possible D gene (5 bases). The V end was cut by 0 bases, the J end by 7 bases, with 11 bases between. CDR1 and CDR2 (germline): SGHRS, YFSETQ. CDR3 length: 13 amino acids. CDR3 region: CASSLGAGKEQYF. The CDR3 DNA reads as TGCGCCAGCAGCTTGGGAGCAGGGAAGGAGCAGTACTTC. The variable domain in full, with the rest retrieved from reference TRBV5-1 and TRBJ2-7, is KAGVTQTPRYLIKTRGQQVTLSCSPISGHRSVSWYQQTPGQGLQFLFEYFSETQRNKGNFPGRFSGRQFSNSRSEMNVSTLELGDSALYLCASSLGAGKEQYFGPGTRLTVT.

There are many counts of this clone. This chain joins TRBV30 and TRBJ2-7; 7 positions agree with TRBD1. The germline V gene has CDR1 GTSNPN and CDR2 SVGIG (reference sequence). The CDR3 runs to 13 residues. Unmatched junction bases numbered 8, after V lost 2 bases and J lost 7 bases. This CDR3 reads CAWSSTGAWEQYF. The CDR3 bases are TGTGCCTGGAGTTCCACAGGGGCGTGGGAGCAGTACTTC.

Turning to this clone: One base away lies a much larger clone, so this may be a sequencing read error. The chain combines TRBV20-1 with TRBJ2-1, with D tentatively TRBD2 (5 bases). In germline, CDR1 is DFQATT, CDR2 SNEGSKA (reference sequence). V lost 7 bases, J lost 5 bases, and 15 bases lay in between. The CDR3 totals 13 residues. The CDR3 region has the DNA TGCAGTGAAACTAGGTCGGTAAACAATGAGCAGTTCTTC. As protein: CSETRSVNNEQFF.

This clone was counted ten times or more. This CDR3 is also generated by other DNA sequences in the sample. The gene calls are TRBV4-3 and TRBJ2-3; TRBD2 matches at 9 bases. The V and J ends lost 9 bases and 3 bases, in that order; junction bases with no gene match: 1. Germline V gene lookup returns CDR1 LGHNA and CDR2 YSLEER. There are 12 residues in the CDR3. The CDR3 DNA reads TGCGCCAGTAGCGGGGGAACAGATACGCAGTATTTT. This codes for CASSGGTDTQYF.

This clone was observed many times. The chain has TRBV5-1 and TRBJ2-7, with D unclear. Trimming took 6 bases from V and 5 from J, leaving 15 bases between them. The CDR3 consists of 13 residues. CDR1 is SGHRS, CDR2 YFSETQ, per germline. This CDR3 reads CASKKGISDEQYF. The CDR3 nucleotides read TGCGCCAGCAAGAAGGGAATATCGGACGAGCAGTACTTC.

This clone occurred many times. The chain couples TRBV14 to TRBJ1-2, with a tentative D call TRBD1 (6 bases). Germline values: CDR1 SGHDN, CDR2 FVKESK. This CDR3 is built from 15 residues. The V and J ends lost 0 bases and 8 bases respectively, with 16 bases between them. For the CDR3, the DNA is TGTGCCAGCAGCCAAGATGTACGCGGGGGGCAAGGCTACACCTTC. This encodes CASSQDVRGGQGYTF. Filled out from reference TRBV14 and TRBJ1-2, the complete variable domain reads EAGVTQFPSHSVIEKGQTVTLRCDPISGHDNLYWYRRVMGKEIKFLLHFVKESKQDESGMPNNRFLAERTGGTYSTLKVQPAELEDSGVYFCASSQDVRGGQGYTFGSGTRLTVV.

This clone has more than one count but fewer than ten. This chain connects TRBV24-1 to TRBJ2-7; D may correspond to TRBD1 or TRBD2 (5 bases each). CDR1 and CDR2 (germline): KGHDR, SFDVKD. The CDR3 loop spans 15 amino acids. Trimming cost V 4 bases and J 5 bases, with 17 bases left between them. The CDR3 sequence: CATSDTSGRSHEQYF. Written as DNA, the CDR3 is TGTGCCACCAGTGACACTTCGGGACGTAGCCACGAGCAGTACTTC.

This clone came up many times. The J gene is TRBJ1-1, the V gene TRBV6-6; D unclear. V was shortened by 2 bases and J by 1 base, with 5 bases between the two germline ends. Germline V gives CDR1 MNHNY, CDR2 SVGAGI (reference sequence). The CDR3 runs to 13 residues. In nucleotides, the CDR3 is TGTGCCAGCAGTTACCACAGGAACACTGAAGCTTTCTTT. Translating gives CASSYHRNTEAFF.

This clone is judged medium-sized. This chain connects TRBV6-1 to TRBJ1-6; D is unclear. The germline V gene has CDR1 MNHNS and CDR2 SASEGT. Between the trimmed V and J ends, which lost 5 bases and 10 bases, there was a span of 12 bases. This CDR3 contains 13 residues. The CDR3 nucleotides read TGTGCCAGCAGTTCCATGGGAGGATCACCCCTCCACTTT. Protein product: CASSSMGGSPLHF.

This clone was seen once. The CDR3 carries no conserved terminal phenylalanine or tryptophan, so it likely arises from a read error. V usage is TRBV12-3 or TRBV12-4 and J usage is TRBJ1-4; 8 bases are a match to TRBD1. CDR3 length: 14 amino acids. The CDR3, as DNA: TGTGCCAGCAGCCCTGGACAGGGTAATGAAAATCTGTTTTTA. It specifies CASSPGQGNENLFL.

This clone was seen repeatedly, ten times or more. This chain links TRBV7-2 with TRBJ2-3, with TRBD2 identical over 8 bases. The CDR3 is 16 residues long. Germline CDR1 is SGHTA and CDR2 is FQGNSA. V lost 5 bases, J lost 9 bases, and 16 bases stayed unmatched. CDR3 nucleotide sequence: TGTGCCAGCAGCCAAGGGTACGGGACTAGTCGGTTAACGCAGTATTTT. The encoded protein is CASSQGYGTSRLTQYF.

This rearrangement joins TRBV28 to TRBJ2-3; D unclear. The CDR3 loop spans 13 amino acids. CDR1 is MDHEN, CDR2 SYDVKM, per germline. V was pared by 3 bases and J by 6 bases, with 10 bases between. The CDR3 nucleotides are TGTGCCAGCAGTTTTGGGGAATCGGATACGCAGTATTTT. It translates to CASSFGESDTQYF.

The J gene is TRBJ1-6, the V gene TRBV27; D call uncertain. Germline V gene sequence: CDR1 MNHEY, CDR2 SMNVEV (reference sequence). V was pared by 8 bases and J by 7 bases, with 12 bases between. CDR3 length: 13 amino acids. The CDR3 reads CASACRANSPLHF. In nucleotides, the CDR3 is TGTGCCAGCGCTTGTAGGGCGAATTCACCCCTCCACTTT.

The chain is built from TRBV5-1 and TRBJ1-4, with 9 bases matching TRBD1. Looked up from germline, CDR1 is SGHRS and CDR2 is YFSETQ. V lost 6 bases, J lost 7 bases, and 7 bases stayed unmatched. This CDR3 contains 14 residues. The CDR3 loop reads CASIHGQGSEKLFF. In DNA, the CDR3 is TGCGCCAGCATCCACGGACAGGGGAGTGAAAAACTGTTTTTT.

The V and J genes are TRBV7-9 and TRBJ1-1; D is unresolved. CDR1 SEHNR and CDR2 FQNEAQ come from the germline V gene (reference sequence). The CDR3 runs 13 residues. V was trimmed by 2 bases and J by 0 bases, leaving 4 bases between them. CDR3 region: CASSLSLNTEAFF. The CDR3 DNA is TGTGCCAGCAGCTTAAGTTTGAACACTGAAGCTTTCTTT. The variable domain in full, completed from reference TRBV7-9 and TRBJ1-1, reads DTGVSQNPRHKITKRGQNVTFRCDPISEHNRLYWYRQTLGQGPEFLTYFQNEAQLEKSRLLSDRFSAERPKGSFSTLEIQRTEQGDSAMYLCASSLSLNTEAFFGQGTRLTVV.

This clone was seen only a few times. The CDR3: CASSFRGGRNNQPQHF. In nucleotides, the CDR3 is TGTGCCAGCAGTTTTCGCGGGGGGCGAAACAATCAGCCCCAGCATTTT. V gene TRBV28 combines with J gene TRBJ1-5, with D perhaps matching TRBD1 (6 bases). This CDR3 spans 16 amino acids. V was shortened by 3 bases and J by 3 bases, with 15 bases between the two germline ends. The germline CDR1 and CDR2 sequences are MDHEN and SYDVKM.

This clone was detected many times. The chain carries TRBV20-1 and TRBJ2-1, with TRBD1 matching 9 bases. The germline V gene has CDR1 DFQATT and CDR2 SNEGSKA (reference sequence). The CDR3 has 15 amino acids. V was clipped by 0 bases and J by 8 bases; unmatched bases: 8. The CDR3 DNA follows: TGCAGTGCTAGAGATTGGAGGGACAGGGCCGATGAGCAGTTCTTC. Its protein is CSARDWRDRADEQFF.

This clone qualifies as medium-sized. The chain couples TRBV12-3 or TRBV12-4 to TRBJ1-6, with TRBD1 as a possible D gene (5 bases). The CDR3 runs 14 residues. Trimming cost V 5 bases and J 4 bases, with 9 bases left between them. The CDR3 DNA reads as TGTGCCAGCAGTCGTGAGGGGTATAATTCACCCCTCCACTTT. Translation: CASSREGYNSPLHF.

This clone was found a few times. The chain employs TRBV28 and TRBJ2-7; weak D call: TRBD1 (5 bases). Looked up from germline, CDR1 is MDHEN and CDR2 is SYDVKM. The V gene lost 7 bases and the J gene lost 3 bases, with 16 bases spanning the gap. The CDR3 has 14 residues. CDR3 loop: CASTRQPSFYEQYF. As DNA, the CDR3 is TGTGCCAGCACCCGACAGCCATCCTTCTACGAGCAGTACTTC.

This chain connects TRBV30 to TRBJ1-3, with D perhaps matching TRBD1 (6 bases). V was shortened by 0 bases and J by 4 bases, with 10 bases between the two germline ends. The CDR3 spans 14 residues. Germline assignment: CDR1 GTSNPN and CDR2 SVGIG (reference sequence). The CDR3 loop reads CAWSVGGGGNTIYF. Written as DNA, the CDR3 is TGTGCCTGGAGTGTAGGGGGGGGCGGAAACACCATATATTTT.